The clone carrying this TCR beta chain was seen a few times. Its specificity is not known. Trimming removed 4 bases from V and 5 bases from J, with 15 bases in between. Looked up from germline, CDR1 is GTSNPN and CDR2 is SVGIG (reference sequence). The CDR3 covers 14 residues. This entry belongs to a study of T-cell reconstitution after alpha-beta-depleted transplantation in children. The study's findings and limits: One year after transplant, T-cell counts and diversity came mostly from newly produced T cells. Day-60 TCRbeta diversity that was high in some patients was derived from surviving recipient T cells and thymic progenitors. There were reportedly several hundred expanded graft clones from which alpha-beta T cells came about two months after transplant.

A TCRbeta library incorporating unique molecular identifiers was prepared. MiXCR was run by TCRdb on the PCR reads, yielding one entry per CDR3 protein. The repertoire includes approximately 650,000 distinct CDR3 sequences, around 13% of them detected once, and about 0.77% sits in the top ten. Material: PBMCs, obtained before TCRalphabeta/CD19-depleted stem cell transplant. The J gene is TRBJ2-1, the V gene TRBV30, with D possibly being TRBD2 (6 bases). This TCR derives from a girl aged 2 to 10 with congenital amegakaryocytic thrombocytopenia, due to receive a stem cell transplant. CDR3 sequence reads: CAWNGGPLHNEQFF. CDR3 DNA sequence: TGTGCCTGGAACGGGGGACCTCTCCACAATGAGCAGTTCTTC.